This record covers a single T cell receptor beta chain. Some clones are missing from TCRdb's copy, which holds only in-frame ones; the method was immunoSEQ multiplex PCR. The table includes fewer than 350,000 clones, approximately 90% detected once. CDR3 length: 17 residues. Germline V gene data show CDR1 as LGHDT and CDR2 as YNNKEL (reference sequence). Losses at the gene ends were 3 bases for V and 6 bases for J; bases not matched to a gene: 8. Participants came from roughly 24 US areas, aged about 18 to 100 years. In the 2 weeks before study entry, exposed participants met a COVID-19 case, which was PCR-confirmed or clinician-diagnosed. This specimen belongs to a study of blood T cell repertoires in COVID-19. Study background: The analysed material was cDNA or gDNA that came from T cells, B-cell-depleted T cells, or PBMCs.

The clonotype comes from a man aged 35-49 years who had been exposed to COVID-19. The chain has TRBV3-1 (or the pseudogene TRBV3-2) and TRBJ2-1, with TRBD2 matching over 13 bases. The specimen was PBMCs or T cells enriched from blood (not recorded which). CDR3 DNA: TGTGCCAGCAGCCACGGGACTAGCGGGATCTTCGGCAATGAGCAGTTCTTC. Translation: CASSHGTSGIFGNEQFF.